The 25 T cell receptor beta chains in this list originate from one sample, sequenced in a study of vaccination effects on CD4 cells after COVID-19. Viral peptide pools were used in the ViraFEST assay to expand antigen-specific CD4+ T cells, and sequencing came afterward. Culture lasted around eleven days before CD4+ T cell isolation. Vaccine recipients lacked prior SARS-CoV-2 infection and had negative nucleocapsid antibodies. Their cognate antigens are unknown. The data were produced by immunoSEQ multiplex PCR, yet TCRdb's version contains in-frame clones alone and is incomplete. The table lists 70,000 or so clones, under 80% of them singletons. The sequencing used CD4+ T cells from PBMCs cultured with SARS-CoV-2 spike peptides, collected before COVID-19 vaccination. All receptors come from a human donor who received a COVID-19 vaccine.

The chain is built from TRBV28 and TRBJ2-1; D call uncertain. The length of the CDR3 is 12 residues. The ends were cut back, 8 bases at V and 7 bases at J, with 12 bases in the middle. Germline CDR1 is MDHEN and CDR2 is SYDVKM. As DNA, the CDR3 is TGTGCCAGCCATTTTGGCCGGAATGAGCAGTTCTTC. This sequence encodes CASHFGRNEQFF.

CDR3 nucleotide sequence: TGTGCCAGCAGCACCCTAGCGGGGGTGAGCACAGATACGCAGTATTTT. Protein product: CASSTLAGVSTDTQYF. This rearrangement joins TRBV7-2 to TRBJ2-3, with 10 positions matching TRBD2. CDR1 SGHTA and CDR2 FQGNSA come from the germline V gene. There are 16 residues in the CDR3. V lost 5 bases to trimming and J lost 0 bases; unmatched junction nucleotides: 5. The full variable domain, with the rest looked up from reference TRBV7-2 and TRBJ2-3, is GAGVSQSPSNKVTEKGKDVELRCDPISGHTALYWYRQSLGQGLEFLIYFQGNSAPDKSGLPSDRFSAERTGGSVSTLTIQRTQQEDSAVYLCASSTLAGVSTDTQYFGPGTRLTVL.

Details on this clone: At one end, the junction sequence differs from germline, possibly due to a read error. The sample has other DNA sequences that encode this CDR3 too. This chain joins TRBV19 and TRBJ1-3; 7 nucleotides align to TRBD1. Germline V gene lookup returns CDR1 LNHDA and CDR2 SQIVND (reference sequence). CDR3 size: 16 residues. CDR3 in DNA: TGTGCCAGTAGGGATTCAAACAGGGGATCAGGAAACACTATATATTTT. This encodes CASRDSNRGSGNTIYF.

This chain connects TRBV7-3 to TRBJ2-3; 11 positions agree with TRBD1. Germline V lookup: CDR1 SGHTA, CDR2 FQGTGA. V trimming: 3 bases; J trimming: 6 bases; junction bases outside the gene matches: 2. CDR3 length: 14 amino acids. The CDR3 region has the DNA TGTGCCAGCAGCTTGGGACAGGGGGTGGATACGCAGTATTTT. Amino acids: CASSLGQGVDTQYF.

DNA for the CDR3: TGTGCCAGCAGCGTAACTATGTCTCTAGGGGGAGGCACTGAAGCTTTCTTT. This codes for CASSVTMSLGGGTEAFF. The V gene is TRBV9, the J gene TRBJ1-1; the D gene is possibly TRBD1 (6 bases). From germline, CDR1 is SGDLS and CDR2 YYNGEE. Deletions cut 1 base from V and 4 bases from J, with 20 bases between. This CDR3 contains 17 residues.

The chain uses TRBV3-1 (or the pseudogene TRBV3-2) and TRBJ2-1; D is ambiguous. Looked up from germline, CDR1 is LGHDT and CDR2 is YNNKEL (reference sequence). This CDR3 is 17 amino acids long. Deletions cut 0 bases from V and 2 bases from J, with 14 bases between. CDR3 sequence (DNA): TGTGCCAGCAGCCAAGACACGACCCTAACCCCCTACAATGAGCAGTTCTTC. This gives the protein CASSQDTTLTPYNEQFF.

The chain uses TRBV27 and TRBJ1-1; 10 bases line up with TRBD1. Trimming cost V 5 bases and J 3 bases; bases outside gene matches: 6. Germline loops: CDR1 MNHEY, CDR2 SMNVEV (reference sequence). The CDR3 has 15 amino acids. CDR3 sequence: CASSPGQGRDTEAFF. The CDR3 DNA reads TGTGCCAGCAGTCCGGGACAGGGGAGGGACACTGAAGCTTTCTTT.

The sample holds a few counts of this clone. This sequence joins TRBV24-1 and TRBJ1-2; D not certain. Trimming pared 2 bases from V and 8 bases from J, leaving 23 bases between. This CDR3 comprises 17 residues. Germline V CDR1 and CDR2: KGHDR, SFDVKD. The CDR3 loop is CATSDSGVGTANLGYTF. The CDR3 DNA follows: TGTGCCACCAGTGATTCGGGAGTGGGAACGGCAAACTTAGGCTACACCTTC.

The V and J genes are TRBV19 and TRBJ1-2; the D gene is possibly TRBD1 (5 bases). The CDR3 runs 17 residues. Trimming removed 7 bases from V and 0 bases from J, with 21 bases in between. CDR1 is LNHDA and CDR2 is SQIVND in the germline V gene (reference sequence). In DNA, the CDR3 is TGTGCCAGTACCTCTCCAGGGCTATCCACCCCTAACTATGGCTACACCTTC. Its translation is CASTSPGLSTPNYGYTF. Full variable domain (rest looked up from reference TRBV19 and TRBJ1-2): DGGITQSPKYLFRKEGQNVTLSCEQNLNHDAMYWYRQDPGQGLRLIYYSQIVNDFQKGDIAEGYSVSREKKESFPLTVTSAQKNPTAFYLCASTSPGLSTPNYGYTFGSGTRLTVV.

This clone occurred a few times. This chain joins TRBV7-9 and TRBJ1-1, with 7 bases that match TRBD1. The CDR3 contains 14 residues. J lost 6 bases, V lost 2 bases, and 6 bases had no gene match. The V gene's germline CDR1 is SEHNR and CDR2 FQNEAQ (reference sequence). The CDR3 sequence is CASSLKQGLSEAFF. CDR3 coding DNA: TGTGCCAGCAGCTTAAAACAGGGGCTGTCTGAAGCTTTCTTT. The full variable domain, its missing parts supplied by reference TRBV7-9 and TRBJ1-1, is DTGVSQNPRHKITKRGQNVTFRCDPISEHNRLYWYRQTLGQGPEFLTYFQNEAQLEKSRLLSDRFSAERPKGSFSTLEIQRTEQGDSAMYLCASSLKQGLSEAFFGQGTRLTVV.

The chain joins TRBV5-5 to TRBJ1-2, with D unclear. The CDR3 has 15 residues. Trimming took off 1 base at V and 0 bases at J, with 10 bases between the two ends. The germline V gene has CDR1 SGHKS and CDR2 YYEKEE (reference sequence). The CDR3 loop reads CASSLRSAPNYGYTF. CDR3 DNA sequence: TGTGCCAGCAGCTTGCGAAGCGCACCTAACTATGGCTACACCTTC.

J is TRBJ1-5 and V is TRBV5-5; 8 bases map to TRBD1. The CDR3 contains 19 residues. Trimming at V came to 0 bases and at J to 0 bases, leaving 11 bases not matched to a gene. From germline, CDR1 is SGHKS and CDR2 YYEKEE (reference sequence). This CDR3 reads CASSLGTGQGAYSNQPQHF. In nucleotides, the CDR3 is TGTGCCAGCAGCTTGGGGACTGGACAGGGAGCATATAGCAATCAGCCCCAGCATTTT.

The chain couples TRBV5-6 to TRBJ1-6, with a weak D call TRBD1 (5 bases). Per germline, CDR1 SGHDT and CDR2 YYEEEE. V shed 4 bases and J shed 14 bases, with 25 bases lying between them. The CDR3 loop spans 16 amino acids. CDR3 in DNA: TGTGCCAGCAGCCTAGAACTTGCGGGCGAGAAAGGGGCCCTCCACTTT. Residues: CASSLELAGEKGALHF.

This chain connects TRBV18 to TRBJ2-1; D is possibly TRBD1 or TRBD2 (5 bases each). The CDR3 has 13 amino acids. Trimming removed 3 bases from V and 8 bases from J, with 11 bases in between. Germline CDR1 and CDR2: KGHSH and LQKENI. The CDR3 DNA follows: TGTGCCAGCTCACCCGGGGCCTCCGATGAGCAGTTCTTC. As protein: CASSPGASDEQFF. Variable domain in full (rest from reference TRBV18 and TRBJ2-1): NAGVMQNPRHLVRRRGQEARLRCSPMKGHSHVYWYRQLPEEGLKFMVYLQKENIIDESGMPKERFSAEFPKEGPSILRIQQVVRGDSAAYFCASSPGASDEQFFGPGTRLTVL.

The chain carries TRBV3-1 (or the pseudogene TRBV3-2) and TRBJ2-4; 9 bases fit TRBD1. The germline V gene has CDR1 LGHDT and CDR2 YNNKEL (reference sequence). The CDR3 totals 15 residues. V trimming: 1 base; J trimming: 8 bases; junction bases outside the gene matches: 6. The CDR3 coding sequence is TGTGCCAGCAGCCAAGGAACAGGGGGCACGGACATTCAGTACTTC. Its protein product is CASSQGTGGTDIQYF.

This clone was found a few times. The chain is built from TRBV18 and TRBJ1-1, with 8 nucleotides matching TRBD1. Germline V gene lookup returns CDR1 KGHSH and CDR2 LQKENI. J gave up 1 base and V 6 bases, and 7 bases lay outside the gene matches. This CDR3 has 15 amino acids. The CDR3 reads CASSRGQGANTEAFF. The DNA for the CDR3 is TGTGCCAGCTCTCGTGGACAGGGAGCGAACACTGAAGCTTTCTTT. Variable domain in full (rest from reference TRBV18 and TRBJ1-1): NAGVMQNPRHLVRRRGQEARLRCSPMKGHSHVYWYRQLPEEGLKFMVYLQKENIIDESGMPKERFSAEFPKEGPSILRIQQVVRGDSAAYFCASSRGQGANTEAFFGQGTRLTVV.

This chain joins TRBV19 and TRBJ2-7; D ambiguous. The CDR3 covers 14 residues. Trimming stripped 0 bases from V and 2 bases from J, with 8 bases between. In germline, CDR1 is LNHDA, CDR2 SQIVND (reference sequence). The DNA of the CDR3 is TGTGCCAGTAGTATAGACGTCGGGCCCTACGAGCAGTACGTC. Translated: CASSIDVGPYEQYV.

The J gene is TRBJ2-5, the V gene TRBV19; D tentatively fits TRBD1 or TRBD2 (6 bases each). V lost 8 bases and J 1 base, leaving 20 bases between the germline ends. CDR3 length: 16 residues. In germline, CDR1 is LNHDA, CDR2 SQIVND (reference sequence). The DNA for the CDR3 is TGTGCCAGTGCCCACTGGGGGGCGGGCGGCCAAGAGACCCAGTACTTC. Its translation is CASAHWGAGGQETQYF.

V and J are TRBV30 and TRBJ2-7; D call uncertain. The CDR3 contains 13 residues. Germline values: CDR1 GTSNPN, CDR2 SVGIG (reference sequence). Trimming removed 1 base from V and 4 bases from J, with 11 bases in between. CDR3 nucleotides: TGTGCCTGGAGTGCTCCCAGTGGGTACGAGCAGTACGTC. It yields the protein CAWSAPSGYEQYV.

The J gene is TRBJ1-1, the V gene TRBV18, with unresolved D. V shed 6 bases and J shed 1 base, with 9 bases lying between them. The CDR3 totals 13 residues. Germline-derived CDR1 and CDR2 are KGHSH and LQKENI. CDR3: CASSLRKNTEAFF. Here the CDR3 DNA reads TGTGCCAGCTCTCTTAGGAAGAACACTGAAGCTTTCTTT.

The rearrangement uses TRBV10-1 and TRBJ2-1; TRBD1 matches 9 bases. The junction had 14 bases not matched to a gene; V was cut back by 11 bases and J by 6 bases. This CDR3 is built from 15 residues. In germline, CDR1 is WNHNN, CDR2 SYGVQD (reference sequence). CDR3 loop: CAGYAQGQGGNEQFF. The CDR3 DNA reads as TGCGCCGGCTATGCCCAGGGACAGGGCGGCAATGAGCAGTTCTTC.

The table lists this clone with a few counts. DNA for the CDR3: TGTGCCAGCAGCCAATCCTCTAGCGGGGGGCCCAGCTCCTACAATGAGCAGTTCTTC. Amino acids: CASSQSSSGGPSSYNEQFF. This chain uses TRBV4-2 with TRBJ2-1, with 11 bases aligning to TRBD2. Germline lookup yields CDR1 LGHNA and CDR2 YNFKEQ. CDR3 length: 19 residues. Trimming took 2 bases from V and 0 from J; bases not matched to a gene: 9.

The chain couples TRBV6-6 to TRBJ2-7, with TRBD2 identical over 10 bases. This CDR3 has 16 residues. The V gene's germline CDR1 is MNHNY and CDR2 SVGAGI (reference sequence). Trimming removed 6 bases from V and 5 bases from J; junction bases left unmatched: 13. This chain's CDR3 is CASSPRRGLAENEQYV. The DNA of the CDR3 is TGTGCCAGCAGCCCACGAAGAGGACTAGCGGAAAACGAGCAGTACGTC.

The chain employs TRBV7-2 and TRBJ2-7; D perhaps matches TRBD1 (5 bases). In germline, CDR1 is SGHTA, CDR2 FQGNSA. The CDR3 has 14 amino acids. Trimming took 3 bases from V and 4 from J, leaving 13 bases between them. CDR3 amino acids: CASSLQTATYEQYV. As DNA, the CDR3 is TGTGCCAGCAGCTTGCAGACAGCAACTTACGAGCAGTACGTC.

The V gene is TRBV18, the J gene TRBJ2-7, with D perhaps matching TRBD1 (6 bases). This CDR3 contains 14 residues. With 4 bases removed from V and 2 bases from J, the gap between germline ends came to 12 bases. Germline V CDR1 and CDR2: KGHSH, LQKENI. The CDR3 protein is CASSRKQGTYEQYV. CDR3 in DNA: TGTGCCAGCTCACGAAAACAGGGAACCTACGAGCAGTACGTC.